These 20 T cell receptor beta chains share one sample of origin, sequenced in a study of long-term antiretroviral therapy in people with HIV. Samples were assayed with immunoSEQ v3.0 at survey level. TCRdb keeps only in-frame clones here, not all; method: immunoSEQ multiplex PCR. The table shows fewer than 40,000 clones, with more than 95% occurring only once. Here the sequenced sample was unsorted PBMCs, taken 6.9 years after starting antiretroviral therapy. These receptors all come from a man aged 25 to 40 with HIV.

The V gene is TRBV9, the J gene TRBJ1-6; 7 nucleotides match TRBD1. After removal of 4 bases from V and 7 bases from J, the junction contained 8 bases not matched to a gene. Germline V gene data show CDR1 as SGDLS and CDR2 as YYNGEE. CDR3 length: 15 amino acids. The DNA for the CDR3 is TGTGCCAGCAGCTCCTCCGGGACAGAAAATTCACCCCTCCACTTT. Translated: CASSSSGTENSPLHF. The full variable domain, with the rest looked up from reference TRBV9 and TRBJ1-6, is DSGVTQTPKHLITATGQRVTLRCSPRSGDLSVYWYQQSLDQGLQFLIQYYNGEERAKGNILERFSAQQFPDLHSELNLSSLELGDSALYFCASSSSGTENSPLHFGNGTRLTVT.

The V and J genes are TRBV6-6 and TRBJ2-5; 8 positions match TRBD1. The CDR3 spans 13 residues. Germline loops: CDR1 MNHNY, CDR2 SVGAGI (reference sequence). Unmatched junction bases numbered 5, after V lost 6 bases and J lost 5 bases. The CDR3 DNA sequence: TGTGCCAGCAGCCGTAACAGGGGGGAGACCCAGTACTTC. It codes for CASSRNRGETQYF.

The chain has TRBV6-5 and TRBJ1-4; tentatively, D is TRBD1 (5 bases). CDR3 length equals 16 residues. CDR1 is MNHEY and CDR2 is SVGAGI in the germline V gene. V was cut by 4 bases and J by 4 bases, with 16 bases left in between. The CDR3 protein is CASSSSSTAGNEKLFF. CDR3 nucleotides: TGTGCCAGCAGTTCATCCTCGACAGCGGGTAATGAAAAACTGTTTTTT.

In this sample, this clone turned up once. V usage is TRBV30 and J usage is TRBJ2-7; 10 nucleotides align to TRBD1. Germline loops: CDR1 GTSNPN, CDR2 SVGIG (reference sequence). V shed 4 bases and J 3 bases; nucleotides not matched to a gene: 3. This CDR3 has 13 residues. The CDR3 loop is CAWKGTGDYEQYF. CDR3 nucleotides: TGTGCCTGGAAGGGGACAGGGGACTACGAGCAGTACTTC.

V and J are TRBV9 and TRBJ2-3; possibly TRBD2 for D (5 bases). Germline V CDR1 and CDR2: SGDLS, YYNGEE. V lost 0 bases and J lost 0, with 8 bases in between. The CDR3 has 15 residues. CDR3 nucleotide sequence: TGTGCCAGCAGCGTAGGGTGGACTAGCACAGATACGCAGTATTTT. It yields the protein CASSVGWTSTDTQYF.

The genes are TRBV9 and TRBJ2-5; TRBD2 aligns across 8 bases. CDR1 is SGDLS, CDR2 YYNGEE, per germline. J was trimmed by 2 bases and V by 2 bases; bases with no gene match: 2. This CDR3 has 14 amino acids. The CDR3 nucleotides are TGTGCCAGCAGCGTTAGCGGGAAGCAAGAGACCCAGTACTTC. It is translated as CASSVSGKQETQYF.

This clone was observed once. The chain combines TRBV27 with TRBJ2-7, with TRBD2 matching 8 bases. The CDR3 is 14 residues long. Per germline, CDR1 MNHEY and CDR2 SMNVEV (reference sequence). V dropped 3 bases and J dropped 6; count of bases not matched to a gene: 7. CDR3 region: CASSLATGTSEQYF. In DNA, the CDR3 is TGTGCCAGCAGTTTGGCGACCGGGACTAGCGAGCAGTACTTC.

The genes are TRBV28 and TRBJ1-3; no definite D call. V lost 5 bases and J 0 bases, leaving 14 bases between the germline ends. CDR1 is MDHEN and CDR2 is SYDVKM in the germline V gene. CDR3 size: 16 residues. The CDR3 region is CASSTYLGSSGNTIYF. In nucleotides, the CDR3 is TGTGCCAGCAGTACTTATTTGGGGAGCTCTGGAAACACCATATATTTT.

CDR3 bases: TGTGCCAGCAGCACCGGGACCTCGAACACCGGGGAGCTGTTTTTT. Residues: CASSTGTSNTGELFF. The chain has TRBV13 and TRBJ2-2; tentatively, D is TRBD1 or TRBD2 (5 bases each). This CDR3 region has 15 residues. CDR1 and CDR2 from the germline V gene are PRHDT and FYEKMQ (reference sequence). The ends were cut back, 5 bases at V and 0 bases at J, with 10 bases in the middle.

This chain connects TRBV27 to TRBJ1-1, with D unclear. V was shortened by 5 bases and J by 3 bases, with 10 bases between the two germline ends. The germline CDR1 and CDR2 sequences are MNHEY and SMNVEV (reference sequence). The CDR3 runs to 13 residues. The CDR3: CASSGQSYTEAFF. The CDR3 DNA is TGTGCCAGCAGTGGCCAAAGTTACACTGAAGCTTTCTTT.

The chain combines TRBV9 with TRBJ2-5, with 7 bases identical to TRBD2. The germline V gene encodes CDR1 SGDLS and CDR2 YYNGEE. This CDR3 has 14 residues. V was clipped by 2 bases and J by 4 bases; unmatched bases: 5. CDR3 bases: TGTGCCAGCAGCGTGGGAGGCGGGAGAGAGACCCAGTACTTC. This encodes CASSVGGGRETQYF.

The genes are TRBV11-3 and TRBJ2-1; tentative D call: TRBD2 (5 bases). This CDR3 spans 13 amino acids. CDR1 and CDR2 from the germline V gene are SGHNT and YENEEA. Deletions cut 3 bases from V and 10 bases from J, with 13 bases between. The DNA for the CDR3 is TGTGCCAGCAGCTTCTCGACGGGATCGGAGCAGTTCTTC. It is translated as CASSFSTGSEQFF.

The gene calls are TRBV5-4 and TRBJ1-1; the match to TRBD1 covers 11 bases. The V gene end was trimmed by 3 bases and the J gene end by 7 bases; junction bases not matched to a gene: 5. The CDR3 has 14 residues. Looked up from germline, CDR1 is SGHNT and CDR2 is YYREEE (reference sequence). The CDR3 DNA is TGTGCCAGCAGCTCCTGGGACAGGGGGGATGAAGCTTTCTTT. Protein: CASSSWDRGDEAFF.

The chain carries TRBV7-9 and TRBJ2-7, with a possible D match to TRBD1 (6 bases). Germline V lookup: CDR1 SEHNR, CDR2 FQNEAQ (reference sequence). Trimming stripped 1 base from V and 6 bases from J, with 7 bases between. This CDR3 contains 12 residues. The CDR3 loop is CASSLGGREQYF. The CDR3 DNA sequence: TGTGCCAGCAGCTTAGGGGGGCGCGAGCAGTACTTC.

This chain joins TRBV27 and TRBJ2-1; 12 bases match TRBD2. Trimming removed 5 bases from V and 6 bases from J; junction bases left unmatched: 8. Germline loops: CDR1 MNHEY, CDR2 SMNVEV (reference sequence). CDR3 length: 16 residues. The CDR3 loop reads CASSTPSSGRGNEQFF. Here the CDR3 DNA reads TGTGCCAGCAGTACACCCTCTAGCGGGAGGGGCAATGAGCAGTTCTTC.

The chain has TRBV7-9 and TRBJ1-5; D possibly corresponds to TRBD1 (6 bases). Germline-derived CDR1 and CDR2 are SEHNR and FQNEAQ (reference sequence). This CDR3 comprises 14 residues. The germline V and J ends were trimmed by 1 base and 7 bases, with 11 bases remaining between them. CDR3 in DNA: TGTGCCAGCAGCTTAGTTGGGGGGGGCCAGCCCCAGCATTTT. Protein sequence: CASSLVGGGQPQHF.

The V gene is TRBV11-1, the J gene TRBJ2-7; 9 bases fit TRBD2. V lost 5 bases to trimming and J lost 2 bases; unmatched junction nucleotides: 7. Germline V gives CDR1 SGHAT, CDR2 FQDESV (reference sequence). The CDR3 spans 15 residues. This chain's CDR3 is CASSASSGETYEQYF. The CDR3 DNA reads as TGTGCCAGCAGCGCTTCTAGCGGGGAGACCTACGAGCAGTACTTC.

The CDR3 nucleotides read TGCGCCAGCAGCTTGCTCGGGGAGACCCAGTACTTC. Amino acids: CASSLLGETQYF. The chain links TRBV5-1 to TRBJ2-5, with D hard to call. This CDR3 spans 12 amino acids. The V end lost 1 base, the J end lost 5 bases, and 6 bases lay between the germline ends. Germline CDR1 is SGHRS and CDR2 is YFSETQ.

The rearrangement links TRBV11-2 to TRBJ2-7; no firm D call. In germline, CDR1 is SGHAT, CDR2 FQNNGV. Trimming removed 1 base at V and 4 bases at J, with 20 bases between. The CDR3 extends over 17 amino acids. The CDR3 nucleotides read TGTGCCAGCAGCTTAGGGCTTCGAGACCTCCCCGGGTACGAGCAGTACTTC. It yields the protein CASSLGLRDLPGYEQYF.

The J gene is TRBJ2-5, the V gene TRBV15; the D is unclear. This CDR3 is 16 amino acids long. Per germline, CDR1 LNHNV and CDR2 YYDKDF (reference sequence). V lost 1 base, J lost 1 base, and 13 bases lay in between. The CDR3: CATSRGSLEFQETQYF. The CDR3 DNA reads TGTGCCACCAGCAGAGGGTCATTGGAATTCCAAGAGACCCAGTACTTC.